This TCR beta chain was profiled in a study of cytomegalovirus exposure and HLA in healthy donors. V was pared by 6 bases and J by 2 bases, with 9 bases of the junction left unmatched. CDR3 length: 15 amino acids. Per germline, CDR1 SNHLY and CDR2 FYNNEI. Sequencing used immunoSEQ multiplex PCR; TCRdb keeps in-frame clones, though not all of them. The repertoire consists of 150,000 to 200,000 clones, with about 88% occurring once and the leading ten covering about 2.3%. This receptor was identified in a young woman in good health and CMV-seronegative. The chain couples TRBV2 to TRBJ1-2; TRBD1 aligns across 7 bases. Sequenced sample: PBMCs. This chain's CDR3 is CASRIRDSLNYGYTF. The CDR3 DNA is TGTGCCAGCAGAATAAGGGACAGTTTGAACTATGGCTACACCTTC.